The rows below give T cell receptor beta chains drawn from one sample of a study of T cell repertoires in cytomegalovirus infection. TCRdb re-analysed the reads in MiXCR, keeping a single row per CDR3 protein. The sample carries some 400,000 distinct CDR3 sequences, about a sixth recorded once. The sample taken for sequencing was PBMCs. All receptors derive from a human donor in good health (CMV status not recorded). Some clones in this sample may be carry-over from other donors' samples. CDR3s include the opening cysteine and the closing phenylalanine or tryptophan. Each record gives: J gene, V gene, clone size, D gene, CDR3 protein, CDR3 DNA. D genes are given only for firm matches. Some rows have no size entry. The others give once, few or many, or a class for an expanded clone.

J gene: TRBJ1-5
V gene: TRBV24-1
clone size: -
D gene: -
CDR3 protein: CATSASGEQPQHF
CDR3 DNA: TGTGCCACCAGTGCGTCAGGGGAGCAGCCCCAGCATTTT

J gene: TRBJ1-3
V gene: TRBV7-9
clone size: many
D gene: -
CDR3 protein: CASSLGGNHITIYF
CDR3 DNA: TGTGCCAGCAGCTTAGGAGGGAACCACATCACCATATATTTT

J gene: TRBJ2-1
V gene: TRBV4-1
clone size: -
D gene: -
CDR3 protein: CASSLRGVDEQFF
CDR3 DNA: TGCGCCAGCAGCCTCCGCGGGGTTGACGAGCAGTTCTTC

J gene: TRBJ2-1
V gene: TRBV5-5
clone size: many
D gene: -
CDR3 protein: CASSFLGGNEQFF
CDR3 DNA: TGTGCCAGCAGCTTTCTTGGGGGGAATGAGCAGTTCTTC

J gene: TRBJ2-3
V gene: TRBV7-9
clone size: -
D gene: -
CDR3 protein: CASSLGVPTHTDTQYF
CDR3 DNA: TGTGCCAGCAGCTTAGGAGTCCCCACGCACACAGATACGCAGTATTTT

J gene: TRBJ2-1
V gene: TRBV6-2/TRBV6-3
clone size: -
D gene: TRBD2
CDR3 protein: CASSYVGGSPSLEQFF
CDR3 DNA: TGTGCCAGCAGTTACGTGGGCGGGAGCCCCTCATTGGAGCAGTTCTTC

J gene: TRBJ1-5
V gene: TRBV7-2
clone size: many
D gene: -
CDR3 protein: CASRGAPDQPQHF
CDR3 DNA: TGTGCCAGCAGAGGGGCCCCAGATCAGCCCCAGCATTTT

J gene: TRBJ2-3
V gene: TRBV4-3
clone size: -
D gene: -
CDR3 protein: CASSQGMVRANTQYF
CDR3 DNA: TGCGCCAGCAGCCAAGGAATGGTACGGGCAAATACGCAGTATTTT

J gene: TRBJ1-1
V gene: TRBV20-1
clone size: -
D gene: -
CDR3 protein: CSARGWAEAFF
CDR3 DNA: TGCAGTGCTAGGGGGTGGGCTGAAGCTTTCTTT

J gene: TRBJ2-5
V gene: TRBV7-2
clone size: many
D gene: TRBD2
CDR3 protein: CASSVRGWGSGGMETQYF
CDR3 DNA: TGTGCCAGCAGCGTCCGTGGGTGGGGTAGCGGGGGGATGGAGACCCAGTACTTC

J gene: TRBJ1-5
V gene: TRBV12-3/TRBV12-4
clone size: -
D gene: -
CDR3 protein: CASSFTQGLGNQPQHF
CDR3 DNA: TGTGCCAGCAGTTTCACCCAGGGATTAGGCAATCAGCCCCAGCATTTT

J gene: TRBJ1-5
V gene: TRBV2
clone size: -
D gene: TRBD1
CDR3 protein: CASSVRTGQAQPQHF
CDR3 DNA: TGTGCCAGCAGTGTGAGGACAGGACAAGCGCAGCCCCAGCATTTT

J gene: TRBJ1-4
V gene: TRBV7-9
clone size: few
D gene: -
CDR3 protein: CASQGGEKLFF
CDR3 DNA: TGTGCCAGCCAGGGAGGTGAAAAACTGTTTTTT

J gene: TRBJ2-1
V gene: TRBV7-9
clone size: -
D gene: TRBD2
CDR3 protein: CASSSILAGGKNEQFF
CDR3 DNA: TGTGCCAGCAGCTCAATACTAGCGGGGGGGAAGAATGAGCAGTTCTTC

J gene: TRBJ2-1
V gene: TRBV27
clone size: few
D gene: -
CDR3 protein: CASRIFGTPDYNEQFF
CDR3 DNA: TGTGCCAGCAGGATTTTCGGGACTCCGGATTACAATGAGCAGTTCTTC

J gene: TRBJ2-3
V gene: TRBV7-9
clone size: many
D gene: TRBD2
CDR3 protein: CASSRGLASGRWDTQYF
CDR3 DNA: TGTGCCAGCAGCCGAGGACTAGCGTCCGGGAGGTGGGATACGCAGTATTTT

J gene: TRBJ2-3
V gene: TRBV4-1
clone size: -
D gene: TRBD2
CDR3 protein: CASSQERGNGRDTQYF
CDR3 DNA: TGCGCCAGCAGCCAAGAGAGGGGGAACGGGAGGGATACGCAATATTTT

J gene: TRBJ2-5
V gene: TRBV3-1
clone size: -
D gene: -
CDR3 protein: CASTDRRAGETQYF
CDR3 DNA: TGTGCCAGTACGGACCGGAGGGCGGGGGAGACCCAGTACTTC

J gene: TRBJ2-1
V gene: TRBV7-2
clone size: -
D gene: TRBD2
CDR3 protein: CASSLSREGLGGEQFF
CDR3 DNA: TGTGCCAGCAGCTTATCCCGGGAGGGCCTCGGGGGTGAGCAGTTCTTC

J gene: TRBJ2-2
V gene: TRBV20-1
clone size: few
D gene: -
CDR3 protein: CSARDSIYTGELFF
CDR3 DNA: TGCAGTGCTAGAGATTCTATCTACACCGGGGAGCTGTTTTTT

J gene: TRBJ2-3
V gene: TRBV11-2
clone size: -
D gene: TRBD2
CDR3 protein: CASSFGALSGGGTDTQYF
CDR3 DNA: TGTGCCAGCAGCTTTGGTGCTCTAAGTGGGGGGGGCACAGATACGCAGTATTTT

J gene: TRBJ1-6
V gene: TRBV12-3/TRBV12-4
clone size: many
D gene: TRBD1
CDR3 protein: CASSLTGQGTPLHF
CDR3 DNA: TGTGCCAGCAGTTTAACGGGACAGGGTACACCCCTCCACTTT

J gene: TRBJ2-7
V gene: TRBV11-2
clone size: many
D gene: -
CDR3 protein: CASSPRRQGLYEQYF
CDR3 DNA: TGTGCCAGCAGCCCTCGAAGGCAGGGGCTCTACGAGCAGTACTTC

J gene: TRBJ2-5
V gene: TRBV7-9
clone size: few
D gene: TRBD1
CDR3 protein: CASKQDRESWTQYF
CDR3 DNA: TGTGCCAGCAAACAGGACAGGGAGTCCTGGACCCAGTACTTC

J gene: TRBJ2-1
V gene: TRBV20-1
clone size: once
D gene: -
CDR3 protein: CSAIPGLKQFF
CDR3 DNA: TGCAGTGCCATTCCGGGACTTAAGCAGTTCTTC

J gene: TRBJ2-5
V gene: TRBV2
clone size: -
D gene: -
CDR3 protein: CASSGVSGQETQYF
CDR3 DNA: TGTGCCAGCAGTGGGGTTAGCGGACAAGAGACCCAGTACTTC

J gene: TRBJ2-4
V gene: TRBV6-2/TRBV6-3
clone size: -
D gene: -
CDR3 protein: CASSREVGTTRSWNIQYF
CDR3 DNA: TGTGCCAGCAGTCGGGAGGTCGGGACAACTCGCTCGTGGAACATTCAGTACTTC

J gene: TRBJ2-3
V gene: TRBV7-8
clone size: -
D gene: -
CDR3 protein: CASSLRGGDTQYF
CDR3 DNA: TGTGCCAGCAGCTTAAGGGGGGGAGATACGCAGTATTTT

J gene: TRBJ2-1
V gene: TRBV3-1
clone size: few
D gene: TRBD2
CDR3 protein: CASSPGGLDEQFF
CDR3 DNA: TGTGCCAGCAGCCCGGGGGGGCTAGATGAGCAGTTCTTC

J gene: TRBJ2-1
V gene: TRBV10-2
clone size: -
D gene: TRBD1
CDR3 protein: CASSEFGIKGAVEQFF
CDR3 DNA: TGCGCCAGCAGTGAATTCGGGATTAAGGGGGCGGTTGAGCAGTTCTTC

J gene: TRBJ2-1
V gene: TRBV6-6
clone size: few
D gene: TRBD2
CDR3 protein: CASSSSGGNNEQFF
CDR3 DNA: TGTGCCAGCAGTAGTAGCGGGGGAAACAATGAGCAGTTCTTC

J gene: TRBJ2-3
V gene: TRBV20-1
clone size: many
D gene: -
CDR3 protein: CSGLATSTDTQYF
CDR3 DNA: TGCAGTGGTCTAGCGACCTCCACAGATACGCAGTATTTT

J gene: TRBJ1-2
V gene: TRBV4-3
clone size: few
D gene: TRBD1
CDR3 protein: CASSQDGTGRYGYTF
CDR3 DNA: TGCGCCAGCAGCCAAGATGGGACAGGACGCTATGGCTACACCTTC

J gene: TRBJ2-3
V gene: TRBV11-3
clone size: few
D gene: -
CDR3 protein: CASSQTRSTDTQYF
CDR3 DNA: TGTGCCAGCAGCCAGACTAGATCCACAGATACGCAGTATTTT